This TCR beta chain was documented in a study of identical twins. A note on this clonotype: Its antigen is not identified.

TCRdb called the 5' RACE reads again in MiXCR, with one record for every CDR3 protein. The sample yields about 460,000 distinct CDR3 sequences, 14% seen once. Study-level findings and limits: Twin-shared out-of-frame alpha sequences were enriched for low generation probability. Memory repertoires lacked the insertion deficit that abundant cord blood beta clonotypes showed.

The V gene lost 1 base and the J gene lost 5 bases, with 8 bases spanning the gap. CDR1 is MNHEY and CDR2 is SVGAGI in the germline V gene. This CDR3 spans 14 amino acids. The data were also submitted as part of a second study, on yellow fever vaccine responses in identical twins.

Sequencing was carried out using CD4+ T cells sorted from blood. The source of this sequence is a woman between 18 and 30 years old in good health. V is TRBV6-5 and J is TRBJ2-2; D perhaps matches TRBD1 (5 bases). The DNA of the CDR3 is TGTGCCAGCAGTTACTTTTCAGGGACCGGGGAGCTGTTTTTT. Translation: CASSYFSGTGELFF.